This TCR beta chain was captured in a study of OX40 agonist ivuxolimab in advanced cancers. At the level of the study: Intravenous ivuxolimab at 0.01 to 10 mg/kg was given to patients every 2 weeks. The mean age was approximately 60 years, ranging from 23 to 79, with about four fifths of participants male. Participants could have had prior anti-PD-1, anti-PD-L1 or anti-CTLA-4 therapy, and less than 45% had some.

Using immunoSEQ multiplex PCR, the repertoire was profiled, and TCRdb retains in-frame clones only, with some absent. The table records some 150,000 clones, less than 95% of them present only once. Sampling times: baseline, cycle 4 day 1, cycle 7 day 1. Germline assignment: CDR1 SGHRS and CDR2 YFSETQ. Germline trimming cut 0 bases from V and 2 bases from J; bases unmatched to any gene: 5. The CDR3 runs to 17 residues. The TCR was taken from an adult with an advanced solid tumor such as melanoma, head and neck, liver or kidney cancer. The rearrangement uses TRBV5-1 and TRBJ2-6, with TRBD1 matching over 7 bases. Here the sequenced sample was CD4+ or CD8+ T cells sorted from blood, taken in a trial of the OX40 agonist ivuxolimab. CDR3 nucleotides: TGCGCCAGCAGCTTGGGGGCAGGGGGAACTGGGGCCAACGTCCTGACTTTC. This gives the protein CASSLGAGGTGANVLTF.